This TCR beta chain stems from a study of vaccination and CD4 T cells after COVID-19. In this sample, this clonotype turned up a few times. The antigen remains undetermined. Treatment noted: approximately nine-day PBMC culture with coronavirus spike peptide pools or control peptides (ViraFEST assay). Using peptide pools, antigen-specific T cells were expanded in ViraFEST before TCRs were sequenced. The length of the CDR3 is 13 residues. CDR1 is DFQATT and CDR2 is SNEGSKA in the germline V gene (reference sequence). CD4+ T cells that had been cultured provided DNA sequenced with the Oncomine TCR Beta short-read assay. Genomic DNA from cultured CD4+ T cells was extracted. TCRdb fed the PCR reads into MiXCR, producing one record per CDR3 protein. Of roughly 17,000 distinct CDR3 sequences listed, 30% to 45% are singletons.

The TCR was taken from a human donor who had recovered from COVID-19. Sequenced sample: CD4+ T cells from blood, cultured in vitro. The chain recombines TRBV20-1 with TRBJ2-7; 11 nucleotides line up with TRBD2. The CDR3 loop is CSKGQLAGAEQYF. CDR3 nucleotide sequence: TGCAGCAAGGGGCAACTAGCGGGAGCCGAGCAGTACTTC.